One sample yielded the 8 T cell receptor beta chains listed below, sequenced in a study of shared clonotypes between healthy human individuals. Only in-frame clones appear in the TCRdb table, and some are missing; sequencing was by immunoSEQ multiplex PCR. The sample lists about 600,000 clones; around 97% were seen once. Sequencing input: naive CD4+ T cells sorted from blood. As to subset: CD45RA+ positively selected. Receptor source: a young woman in good health.

This clone was seen once. This chain uses TRBV5-1 with TRBJ2-2; 7 positions match TRBD2. In germline, CDR1 is SGHRS, CDR2 YFSETQ. This CDR3 spans 14 amino acids. The J segment lost 6 bases and the V segment lost 5 bases, leaving 7 bases of the junction unmatched. The DNA of the CDR3 is TGCGCCAGCAGGAGTGGTCGGGGGGCCGGGGAGCTGTTTTTT. This encodes CASRSGRGAGELFF.

The chain joins TRBV5-6 to TRBJ1-3; no clear D. CDR3 length equals 14 residues. Trimming removed 2 bases from V and 0 bases from J, with 6 bases in between. CDR1 is SGHDT, CDR2 YYEEEE, per germline. The CDR3 DNA follows: TGTGCCAGCAGCTTTTATAACTCTGGAAACACCATATATTTT. The encoded protein is CASSFYNSGNTIYF.

In DNA, the CDR3 is TGCGCCAGCAGCGCTGGCGTACCTCCGGTTGGTCTGATTGGCTACACCTTC. Its translation is CASSAGVPPVGLIGYTF. V usage is TRBV5-1 and J usage is TRBJ1-2; unclear D gene. The CDR3 loop spans 17 amino acids. Germline lookup yields CDR1 SGHRS and CDR2 YFSETQ. The V gene lost 4 bases and the J gene lost 7 bases, with 26 bases spanning the gap.

The rearrangement uses TRBV6-1 and TRBJ2-5, with a possible D match to TRBD2 (5 bases). V lost 7 bases, J lost 4 bases, and 13 bases lay in between. The germline gives CDR1 MNHNS, CDR2 SASEGT. The CDR3 is 13 residues long. CDR3 sequence: CASTQTAGETQYF. For the CDR3, the DNA is TGTGCCAGCACCCAGACCGCGGGAGAGACCCAGTACTTC.

This clone has only one observation. Other DNA variants within this sample encode the same CDR3. The V and J genes are TRBV5-1 and TRBJ2-5; D unresolved. Trimming cost V 0 bases and J 5 bases, with 8 bases left between them. There are 13 residues in the CDR3. The germline V gene encodes CDR1 SGHRS and CDR2 YFSETQ. CDR3 residues: CASSLASEETQYF. DNA for the CDR3: TGCGCCAGCAGCTTGGCCTCTGAGGAGACCCAGTACTTC.

CDR3 amino acids: CASSQGGRSSYEQYF. Here the CDR3 DNA reads TGTGCCAGCAGCCAAGGGGGCCGTAGCTCCTACGAGCAGTACTTC. The chain employs TRBV5-4 and TRBJ2-7; 7 bases are shared with TRBD1. Looked up from germline, CDR1 is SGHNT and CDR2 is YYREEE (reference sequence). CDR3 length equals 15 residues. After removal of 4 bases from V and 0 bases from J, the junction contained 7 bases not matched to a gene.

V usage is TRBV5-6 and J usage is TRBJ1-2; D is perhaps TRBD1 (5 bases). The CDR3 has 16 amino acids. Looked up from germline, CDR1 is SGHDT and CDR2 is YYEEEE. V was cut by 0 bases and J by 1 base, with 13 bases left in between. The DNA of the CDR3 is TGTGCCAGCAGCTTGGCCGGGCAGGGTTATAACTATGGCTACACCTTC. This gives the protein CASSLAGQGYNYGYTF.

CDR3 in amino acids: CASSRVVASNTGELFF. The CDR3 coding sequence is TGTGCCAGCAGCAGGGTGGTGGCCTCGAACACCGGGGAGCTGTTTTTT. This chain links TRBV5-5 with TRBJ2-2; D ambiguous. The germline V and J ends were trimmed by 4 bases and 0 bases, with 13 bases remaining between them. This CDR3 region has 16 residues. The germline V gene has CDR1 SGHKS and CDR2 YYEKEE (reference sequence).